These 28 T cell receptor beta chains were sequenced from one sample in a study of T cell responses to AZD1222 COVID-19 vaccine. The assay was immunoSEQ multiplex PCR, and TCRdb's table has in-frame clones only and misses some. The profile shows around 210,000 clones, approximately 94% of them singletons. The starting material was peripheral blood, obtained 28 days after the second dose of the MenACWY control vaccine. All receptors derive from an adult who received the MenACWY meningococcal vaccine as a control.

The chain joins TRBV4-3 to TRBJ2-3; no clear D. This CDR3 has 14 residues. Germline V CDR1 and CDR2: LGHNA, YSLEER. V gave up 1 base and J gave up 4 bases, with 9 bases separating them. CDR3 nucleotide sequence: TGCGCCAGCAGCCAAGGGAAGGTTCCAGATACGCAGTATTTT. It is translated as CASSQGKVPDTQYF.

This chain connects TRBV12-3 or TRBV12-4 to TRBJ2-7, with D tentatively TRBD1 (5 bases). The CDR3 consists of 13 residues. V lost 3 bases and J lost 5, with 11 bases in between. The CDR3 coding sequence is TGTGCCAGCAGTTTTGCAGGGTACCACGAGCAGTACTTC. Amino acids: CASSFAGYHEQYF.

This chain links TRBV6-5 with TRBJ1-2; 7 nucleotides agree with TRBD1. Germline V lookup: CDR1 MNHEY, CDR2 SVGAGI. The CDR3 is 15 amino acids. V was pared by 6 bases and J by 5 bases, with 12 bases of the junction left unmatched. The CDR3 reads CASSQGGAGSYGYTF. CDR3 coding DNA: TGTGCCAGCAGCCAAGGGGGCGCAGGGAGTTATGGCTACACCTTC.

This clone was seen only once. The chain employs TRBV7-3 and TRBJ2-1; 9 bases align to TRBD1. The CDR3 loop spans 16 amino acids. Trimming at V came to 0 bases and at J to 5 bases, leaving 5 bases not matched to a gene. Germline V gives CDR1 SGHTA, CDR2 FQGTGA. The CDR3 spells CASSLTPDRGHNEQFF. DNA of the CDR3: TGTGCCAGCAGCTTAACTCCGGACAGGGGTCACAATGAGCAGTTCTTC.

V gene TRBV28 combines with J gene TRBJ1-2; a possible D gene is TRBD1 (6 bases). V shed 6 bases and J shed 4 bases, with 18 bases lying between them. Germline CDR1 is MDHEN and CDR2 is SYDVKM. This CDR3 has 15 amino acids. The CDR3 DNA follows: TGTGCCAGCAGACGAGGGTACAGGGTTGGCTATGGCTACACCTTC. Translation: CASRRGYRVGYGYTF.

The chain links TRBV27 to TRBJ2-1; D is unresolved. Germline loops: CDR1 MNHEY, CDR2 SMNVEV (reference sequence). CDR3 size: 13 residues. The germline V and J ends were trimmed by 0 bases and 6 bases, with 6 bases remaining between them. The CDR3 coding sequence is TGTGCCAGCAGTTTATCTGTCCGCAATGAGCAGTTCTTC. Translation gives CASSLSVRNEQFF.

The gene calls are TRBV24-1 and TRBJ2-1, with D tentatively TRBD2 (5 bases). The CDR3 has 13 residues. Germline-derived CDR1 and CDR2 are KGHDR and SFDVKD. V was trimmed by 1 base and J by 10 bases, leaving 10 bases between them. DNA for the CDR3: TGTGCCACCAGTGATTTCGGGAAGCGGGAGCAGTTCTTC. Translating it yields CATSDFGKREQFF.

The rearrangement joins TRBV15 to TRBJ2-7; tentative D call: TRBD2 (6 bases). Germline CDR1 reads LNHNV; CDR2 reads YYDKDF (reference sequence). This CDR3 contains 15 residues. V gave up 3 bases and J gave up 2 bases, with 14 bases separating them. CDR3 protein: CATSREGGKAYEQYF. The CDR3 nucleotides read TGTGCCACCAGCAGGGAAGGAGGGAAGGCCTACGAGCAGTACTTC.

This clone was counted only a few times. The rearrangement uses TRBV7-6 and TRBJ2-7, with D perhaps matching TRBD2 (6 bases). The CDR3 runs 14 residues. Germline V CDR1 and CDR2: SGHVS, FNYEAQ. Trimming stripped 5 bases from V and 2 bases from J, with 13 bases between. CDR3: CASSPGGWAYEQYF. CDR3 nucleotides: TGTGCCAGCAGCCCCGGGGGTTGGGCCTACGAGCAGTACTTC. Variable domain in full (rest from reference TRBV7-6 and TRBJ2-7): GAGVSQSPRYKVTKRGQDVALRCDPISGHVSLYWYRQALGQGPEFLTYFNYEAQQDKSGLPNDRFSAERPEGSISTLTIQRTEQRDSAMYRCASSPGGWAYEQYFGPGTRLTVT.

The table lists this clone with a count of one. The V gene is TRBV5-4, the J gene TRBJ1-2, with D hard to call. V shed 0 bases and J shed 5 bases, with 5 bases lying between them. CDR1 is SGHNT and CDR2 is YYREEE in the germline V gene (reference sequence). This CDR3 has 12 residues. CDR3 residues: CASSLAGYGYTF. The CDR3, as DNA: TGTGCCAGCAGCTTGGCTGGGTATGGCTACACCTTC.

This sequence joins TRBV20-1 and TRBJ2-7; D is possibly TRBD2 (6 bases). This CDR3 region has 13 residues. The V gene lost 3 bases and the J gene lost 0 bases, with 9 bases spanning the gap. In germline, CDR1 is DFQATT, CDR2 SNEGSKA (reference sequence). DNA for the CDR3: TGCAGTGCTAGTCGGGGGATCTCCTACGAGCAGTACTTC. Translation: CSASRGISYEQYF.

J is TRBJ2-1 and V is TRBV19; D not resolved. Germline CDR1 reads LNHDA; CDR2 reads SQIVND (reference sequence). The CDR3 contains 13 residues. Trimming took off 4 bases at V and 4 bases at J, with 8 bases between the two ends. This CDR3 is CASSSQLYNEQFF. Here the CDR3 DNA reads TGTGCCAGTAGTAGTCAACTATACAATGAGCAGTTCTTC.

This sequence joins TRBV28 and TRBJ1-5; TRBD1 matches at 7 bases. In germline, CDR1 is MDHEN, CDR2 SYDVKM. CDR3 length equals 14 residues. With V trimmed by 6 bases and J by 5 bases, 7 bases remained unmatched. This chain's CDR3 is CASSPGQPYQPQHF. CDR3 nucleotides: TGTGCCAGCAGCCCGGGACAGCCTTATCAGCCCCAGCATTTT.

The chain employs TRBV4-2 and TRBJ2-3; 13 bases are a match to TRBD2. CDR3 length: 16 residues. The V and J ends lost 4 bases and 3 bases, in that order; junction bases with no gene match: 4. The germline CDR1 and CDR2 sequences are LGHNA and YNFKEQ. CDR3 amino acids: CASSPGTSGVTDTQYF. The CDR3 nucleotides are TGTGCCAGCAGCCCCGGGACTAGCGGGGTTACAGATACGCAGTATTTT.

The chain is built from TRBV7-8 and TRBJ2-3; possibly TRBD1 or TRBD2 for D (5 bases each). The CDR3 spans 15 residues. V gave up 5 bases and J gave up 0 bases, with 12 bases separating them. In germline, CDR1 is SGHVS, CDR2 FQNEAQ. CDR3 amino acids: CASSPPGLSTDTQYF. CDR3 nucleotides: TGTGCCAGCAGCCCCCCGGGGCTCAGCACAGATACGCAGTATTTT.

This clone has just one count. This chain connects TRBV5-6 to TRBJ2-7; 16 nucleotides agree with TRBD2. The V segment lost 5 bases and the J segment 5 bases; nucleotides outside the gene matches: 7. Looked up from germline, CDR1 is SGHDT and CDR2 is YYEEEE. The CDR3 has 16 amino acids. CDR3 loop: CASSQGTSGGEDEQYF. The CDR3 nucleotides are TGTGCCAGCAGTCAAGGGACTAGCGGGGGGGAGGACGAGCAGTACTTC. Filled out from reference TRBV5-6 and TRBJ2-7, the complete variable domain reads DAGVTQSPTHLIKTRGQQVTLRCSPKSGHDTVSWYQQALGQGPQFIFQYYEEEERQRGNFPDRFSGHQFPNYSSELNVNALLLGDSALYLCASSQGTSGGEDEQYFGPGTRLTVT.

The DNA for the CDR3 is TGTGCCAGCAGCGAAAGCGGGACTAGCACAGATACGCAGTATTTT. It codes for CASSESGTSTDTQYF. V gene TRBV9 combines with J gene TRBJ2-3, with 7 bases that match TRBD2. Germline values: CDR1 SGDLS, CDR2 YYNGEE. The CDR3 consists of 15 residues. The V and J ends lost 3 bases and 0 bases, in that order; junction bases with no gene match: 4.

J is TRBJ1-6 and V is TRBV7-9; D is unclear. CDR1 is SEHNR and CDR2 is FQNEAQ in the germline V gene (reference sequence). Trimming left V 7 bases short and J 14 bases short, with 12 bases between. The CDR3 has 11 residues. The CDR3 nucleotides are TGTGCCAGCATCGAGGTGAGGTCCCTCCACTTT. It yields the protein CASIEVRSLHF.

In the case of this clone: The same CDR3 is also encoded by other DNA sequences in this sample. The chain employs TRBV19 and TRBJ1-5; D unclear. CDR3 length: 15 residues. Trimming removed 1 base at V and 0 bases at J, with 7 bases between. Germline CDR1 LNHDA, CDR2 SQIVND (reference sequence). The chain's CDR3 is CASSIGQNSNQPQHF. The CDR3 region has the DNA TGTGCCAGTAGTATAGGGCAGAATAGCAATCAGCCCCAGCATTTT.

V gene TRBV4-1 combines with J gene TRBJ2-2, with 9 bases aligning to TRBD2. This CDR3 is built from 15 residues. J was trimmed by 7 bases and V by 4 bases; bases with no gene match: 7. Germline lookup yields CDR1 MGHRA and CDR2 YSYEKL. CDR3 DNA sequence: TGCGCCAGCAGCCGCGGGGGGGCCGGCTACGGGGAGCTGTTTTTT. Its translation is CASSRGGAGYGELFF.

The chain couples TRBV4-1 to TRBJ1-1; D is undetermined. Trimming cost V 2 bases and J 1 base, with 11 bases left between them. Germline CDR1 and CDR2: MGHRA and YSYEKL. This CDR3 comprises 15 residues. Written as DNA, the CDR3 is TGCGCCAGCAGCCAACGGGATTTAACGAACACTGAAGCTTTCTTT. Residues: CASSQRDLTNTEAFF.

The rearrangement links TRBV30 to TRBJ2-6, with D unclear. This CDR3 comprises 15 residues. The germline V and J ends were trimmed by 0 bases and 4 bases, with 10 bases remaining between them. Germline loops: CDR1 GTSNPN, CDR2 SVGIG (reference sequence). In nucleotides, the CDR3 is TGTGCCTGGAGTGTACAAGAGTCCGGGGCCAACGTCCTGACTTTC. Translating gives CAWSVQESGANVLTF.

V gene TRBV6-5 combines with J gene TRBJ1-5, with no clear D. V lost 8 bases to trimming and J lost 0 bases, with 11 bases between them. This CDR3 has 14 amino acids. Germline V gene lookup returns CDR1 MNHEY and CDR2 SVGAGI. In DNA form, the CDR3 reads TGTGCCAGCTCCTTGATTGATAGCAATCAGCCCCAGCATTTT. Amino acids: CASSLIDSNQPQHF.

The V call is TRBV6-5, the J call TRBJ2-2; D unresolved. Germline loops: CDR1 MNHEY, CDR2 SVGAGI. V was cut by 2 bases and J by 4 bases, with 5 bases left in between. The CDR3 is 13 amino acids. DNA of the CDR3: TGTGCCAGCAGTTACCCCTCCACCGGGGAGCTGTTTTTT. Translating it yields CASSYPSTGELFF.

The chain has TRBV28 and TRBJ2-7; 11 positions agree with TRBD2. Germline loops: CDR1 MDHEN, CDR2 SYDVKM. V was clipped by 7 bases and J by 4 bases; unmatched bases: 12. The CDR3 length is 16 residues. In nucleotides, the CDR3 is TGTGCCAGCAACCGGGGGGGGACTAGCGGTTCTTACGAGCAGTACTTC. Encoded protein: CASNRGGTSGSYEQYF. Looking up the rest from reference TRBV28 and TRBJ2-7 gives the full variable domain: DVKVTQSSRYLVKRTGEKVFLECVQDMDHENMFWYRQDPGLGLRLIYFSYDVKMKEKGDIPEGYSVSREKKERFSLILESASTNQTSMYLCASNRGGTSGSYEQYFGPGTRLTVT.

The V and J genes are TRBV27 and TRBJ1-4; 10 bases line up with TRBD1. The V gene end was trimmed by 3 bases and the J gene end by 5 bases; junction bases not matched to a gene: 6. CDR1 is MNHEY and CDR2 is SMNVEV in the germline V gene (reference sequence). The CDR3 spans 16 residues. Here the CDR3 reads CASSFSRQGANEKLFF. Here the CDR3 DNA reads TGTGCCAGCAGTTTTTCCCGACAGGGGGCCAATGAAAAACTGTTTTTT.

The chain couples TRBV7-9 to TRBJ1-6; no reliable D call. The CDR3 is made up of 15 amino acids. Germline CDR1 reads SEHNR; CDR2 reads FQNEAQ (reference sequence). V lost 5 bases and J 5 bases, leaving 13 bases between the germline ends. CDR3 loop: CASSRGGRNNSPLHF. The CDR3 DNA sequence: TGTGCCAGCAGCCGAGGCGGACGGAATAATTCACCCCTCCACTTT.

This clone was observed a single time. The CDR3 sequence: CASSPGQGVYGYTF. CDR3 coding DNA: TGTGCCAGCAGCCCCGGACAGGGGGTCTATGGCTACACCTTC. The chain employs TRBV6-2 or TRBV6-3 and TRBJ1-2; TRBD1 agrees at 10 bases. Germline CDR1 MNHEY, CDR2 SVGEGT. This CDR3 spans 14 amino acids. After removal of 6 bases from V and 4 bases from J, the junction contained 5 bases not matched to a gene.